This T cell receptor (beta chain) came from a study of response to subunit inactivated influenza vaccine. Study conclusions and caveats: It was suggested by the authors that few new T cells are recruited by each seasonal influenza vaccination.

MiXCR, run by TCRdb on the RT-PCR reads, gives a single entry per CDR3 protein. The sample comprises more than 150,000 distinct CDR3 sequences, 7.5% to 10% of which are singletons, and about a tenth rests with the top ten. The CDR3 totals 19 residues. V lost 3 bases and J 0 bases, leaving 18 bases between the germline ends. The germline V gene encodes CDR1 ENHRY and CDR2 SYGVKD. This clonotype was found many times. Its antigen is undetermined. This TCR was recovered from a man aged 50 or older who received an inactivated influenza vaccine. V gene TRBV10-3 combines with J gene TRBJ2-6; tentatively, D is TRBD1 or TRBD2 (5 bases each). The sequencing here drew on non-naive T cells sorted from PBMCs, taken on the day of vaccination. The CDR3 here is CAISEVEGFLNSGANVLTF. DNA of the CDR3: TGTGCCATCAGTGAAGTAGAGGGGTTTCTTAACTCTGGGGCCAACGTCCTGACTTTC.